This T cell receptor beta chain was recovered during a study of neoadjuvant anti-PD-1 for oral cavity cancer. About the research overall: Patients mostly received three to four biweekly nivolumab doses at 3 mg/kg before surgery.

The CDR3 is 12 residues long. Germline CDR1 SGHRS, CDR2 YFSETQ. The V end lost 4 bases, the J end lost 0 bases, and 5 bases lay between the germline ends. This clone was recorded only once. Blood libraries mostly used roughly 500 ng genomic DNA, six replicates each. Sequencing used immunoSEQ multiplex PCR; TCRdb keeps in-frame clones, though not all of them. The sample lists tens of thousands of clones; 84% were seen once. The origin of this receptor is a person aged 35-80 years with oral cavity squamous cell carcinoma. This chain connects TRBV5-1 to TRBJ2-7, with unresolved D. The sequenced sample was PBMCs, obtained before nivolumab (anti-PD-1) treatment. CDR3 sequence reads: CASSQDSYEQYF. CDR3 sequence (DNA): TGCGCCAGCAGCCAGGACTCCTACGAGCAGTACTTC.